The TCR beta chain described here comes from a study of shared clonotypes between healthy human individuals. The study, taken as a whole, reports: Non-shared clonotypes had lower generation probabilities than clonotypes shared by all four sorted-subset donors.

Comments on this clone: The antigen is undetermined.

CDR3 length: 15 residues. The V and J ends lost 4 bases and 3 bases, in that order; junction bases with no gene match: 8. Germline V gene sequence: CDR1 SGHKS, CDR2 YYEKEE (reference sequence). The investigators split CD4+ cells into a CD45RA+ naive subset and a CD45RA-negative memory subset. The data were produced by immunoSEQ multiplex PCR, yet TCRdb's version contains in-frame clones alone and is incomplete. This table holds about 1.4 million clones, more than 95% found once. Sequencing was done on a sample of naive CD4+ T cells sorted from blood. The subset denotes: CD45RA+ positively selected. This clonotype was sampled from a young man in good health. The chain employs TRBV5-5 and TRBJ2-7; the match to TRBD1 covers 9 bases. CDR3 residues: CASSDTGTGFYEQYF. In DNA form, the CDR3 reads TGTGCCAGCAGCGATACCGGGACAGGGTTCTACGAGCAGTACTTC.